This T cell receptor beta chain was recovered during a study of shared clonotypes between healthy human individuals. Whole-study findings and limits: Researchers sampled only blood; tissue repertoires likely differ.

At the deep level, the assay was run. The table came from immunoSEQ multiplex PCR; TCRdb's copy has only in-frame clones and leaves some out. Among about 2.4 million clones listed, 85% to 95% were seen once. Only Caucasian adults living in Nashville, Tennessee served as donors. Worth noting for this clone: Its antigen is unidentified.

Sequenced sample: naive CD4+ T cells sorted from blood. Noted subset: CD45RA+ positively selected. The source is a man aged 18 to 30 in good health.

CDR3 coding DNA: TGTGCCAGTAGCAATCCGGGCACAGATACGCAGTATTTT. The encoded protein is CASSNPGTDTQYF. The chain links TRBV19 to TRBJ2-3; D not certain. CDR3 size: 13 residues. The germline V gene encodes CDR1 LNHDA and CDR2 SQIVND (reference sequence). V shed 6 bases and J shed 1 base, with 8 bases lying between them. The entire variable domain, with the rest obtained from reference TRBV19 and TRBJ2-3, is as follows: DGGITQSPKYLFRKEGQNVTLSCEQNLNHDAMYWYRQDPGQGLRLIYYSQIVNDFQKGDIAEGYSVSREKKESFPLTVTSAQKNPTAFYLCASSNPGTDTQYFGPGTRLTVL.